This entry concerns a single TCR beta chain. This sample was included in a study of T-cell reconstitution after alpha-beta-depleted transplantation in children. CDR3 size: 12 residues. Trimming pared 0 bases from V and 7 bases from J, leaving 9 bases between. Germline V lookup: CDR1 GTSNPN, CDR2 SVGIG (reference sequence). A library of TCRbeta sequences, prepared with unique molecular identifiers, was generated. TCRdb redid the calling of the PCR reads with MiXCR, one entry per CDR3 protein. The sample includes around 500,000 distinct CDR3 sequences, around 12% of them seen just once. The material was PBMCs from the stem cell graft donor, obtained from the stem cell graft. This TCR derives from a human donor who donated a stem cell graft to a child with combined immunodeficiency. The V call is TRBV30, the J call TRBJ1-1; D uncertain. The CDR3 reads CAWSVRGIEAFF. For the CDR3, the DNA is TGTGCCTGGAGTGTTCGAGGCATTGAAGCTTTCTTT.